The entry below gives a single T cell receptor (beta chain) sequence along with its context. Its matching antigen is unknown. These data are taken from a study of long-term antiretroviral therapy in people with HIV. Samples were assayed with immunoSEQ v3.0 at survey level. Sequencing used immunoSEQ multiplex PCR; TCRdb keeps in-frame clones, though not all of them. The repertoire holds about 11,000 clones, with 80% to 90% as singletons. Overall study findings and caveats: Diversity remained lower than transplant donor controls, even though it increased after ART.

Trimming at V came to 4 bases and at J to 5 bases, leaving 9 bases not matched to a gene. This CDR3 contains 15 residues. Germline V gives CDR1 SEHNR, CDR2 FQNEAQ (reference sequence). This sequence was found in a man aged 50 to 60 with HIV. This chain connects TRBV7-9 to TRBJ1-2; TRBD1 matches 8 bases. Here the sequenced sample was unsorted PBMCs, taken around 7.5 years after starting antiretroviral therapy. CDR3 sequence: CASSSSATGAYGYTF. CDR3 nucleotides: TGTGCCAGCAGCTCCTCAGCGACAGGGGCGTATGGCTACACCTTC.